The rows below give T cell receptor beta chains drawn from one sample of a study of regulatory T cells in long-lasting Graves disease. TCRdb reprocessed the multiplex PCR reads with MiXCR, giving one entry per CDR3 protein. The table includes hundreds of thousands of distinct CDR3 sequences, roughly 20% detected once. The sequencing here drew on peripheral blood mononuclear cells (PBMCs), taken when the disease was refractory, from a patient treated with antithyroid drugs. The receptor source for this set is a female donor with Graves disease. Each CDR3 is given with its conserved first and last residue. D genes are given only for firm matches. The size entry is marked missing in some rows and otherwise reads once, few, many or a size class.

j_gene	d_gene	abundance	len	v_gene	CDR3aa	CDR3nt
TRBJ1-1	.	.	14	TRBV18	CASSPSLGNTEAFF	TGTGCCAGCTCACCATCACTCGGGAACACTGAAGCTTTCTTT
TRBJ2-7	TRBD2	.	18	TRBV7-2	CASSLASETSGRIYEQYF	TGTGCCAGCAGCTTAGCCTCCGAGACTAGCGGGAGAATCTACGAGCAGTACTTC
TRBJ2-2	.	few	13	TRBV6-1	CASSVTGSGELFF	TGTGCCAGCAGTGTCACAGGTTCCGGGGAGCTGTTTTTT
TRBJ2-7	.	many	11	TRBV28	CASSFLYEQYF	TGTGCCAGCAGTTTCCTCTACGAGCAGTACTTC
TRBJ1-4	TRBD1	few	14	TRBV20-1	CSAPTGVTNEKLFF	TGCAGTGCACCCACAGGGGTGACTAATGAAAAACTGTTTTTT
TRBJ2-7	.	few	14	TRBV19	CASSSADWSYEQYF	TGTGCCAGTAGCTCAGCGGACTGGTCCTACGAGCAGTACTTC
TRBJ1-1	.	many	13	TRBV7-3	CASSLRFEGEAFF	TGTGCCAGCAGCTTAAGATTCGAGGGTGAAGCTTTCTTT
TRBJ1-2	.	many	15	TRBV19	CASSIRGQTNYGYTF	TGTGCCAGTAGTATTAGAGGGCAAACTAACTATGGCTACACCTTC
TRBJ2-7	TRBD2	many	16	TRBV7-2	CASSLVGGAAAYEQYF	TGTGCCAGCAGCTTAGTGGGAGGGGCAGCCGCCTACGAGCAGTACTTC
TRBJ1-2	.	many	11	TRBV2	CATLATRGYTF	TGTGCCACCCTTGCGACTCGTGGCTACACCTTC
TRBJ2-7	TRBD1	many	15	TRBV15	CATSRPGQSSYEQYF	TGTGCCACCAGCAGACCGGGACAGAGCTCCTACGAGCAGTACTTC
TRBJ1-1	.	few	12	TRBV5-1	CASRMIGQEAFF	TGCGCCAGCCGGATGATTGGACAGGAAGCTTTCTTT
TRBJ2-1	TRBD1	few	14	TRBV9	CASSEQGESGEQFF	TGTGCCAGCAGCGAACAGGGGGAGTCCGGGGAGCAGTTCTTC
TRBJ2-3	.	once	15	TRBV9	CASSVVPGSTDTQYF	TGTGCCAGCAGCGTAGTCCCGGGGTCCACAGATACGCAGTATTTT
TRBJ1-1	.	many	11	TRBV20-1	CSAPTDTEAFF	TGCAGTGCCCCGACAGACACTGAAGCTTTCTTT
TRBJ2-2	TRBD2	many	17	TRBV7-2	CASSLTSAGTNTGELFF	TGTGCCAGCAGCTTAACCTCAGCGGGGACCAACACCGGGGAGCTGTTTTTT
TRBJ2-1	TRBD2	.	17	TRBV28	CASSWTSGRHFYNEQFF	TGTGCCAGCAGTTGGACTAGCGGGAGGCACTTCTACAATGAGCAGTTCTTC
TRBJ2-2	TRBD1	few	15	TRBV4-1	CASSVIDRGPEELFF	TGCGCCAGCAGTGTTATAGACAGGGGGCCGGAGGAGCTGTTTTTT
TRBJ1-1	TRBD1	few	15	TRBV5-1	CASSQGTGGSTEAFF	TGCGCCAGCAGCCAGGGGACAGGGGGTAGCACTGAAGCTTTCTTT
TRBJ2-7	.	many	14	TRBV7-6	CASSFRDGLYEQYF	TGTGCCAGCAGCTTCCGGGACGGCTTATACGAGCAGTACTTC
TRBJ2-7	TRBD1	few	13	TRBV29-1	CSVFKQGVFEQYF	TGCAGCGTTTTTAAACAGGGGGTCTTCGAGCAGTACTTC
TRBJ1-1	.	many	18	TRBV7-8	CASSHLVRQKGLNTEAFF	TGTGCCAGCAGCCACCTAGTTCGTCAAAAGGGATTGAACACTGAAGCTTTCTTT
TRBJ1-1	.	.	15	TRBV19	CASTTIWHPNTEAFF	TGTGCCAGTACCACCATCTGGCACCCGAACACTGAAGCTTTCTTT
TRBJ1-1	.	many	17	TRBV3-1	CASSQDPGFNPNTEAFF	TGTGCCAGCAGCCAAGATCCAGGATTTAACCCGAACACTGAAGCTTTCTTT
TRBJ1-3	.	few	13	TRBV28	CASSQLGGNTIYF	TGTGCCAGCAGCCAGCTGGGAGGAAACACCATATATTTT
TRBJ1-3	.	few	17	TRBV6-1	CASILNPGESPGNTIYF	TGTGCCAGCATTCTCAATCCGGGGGAATCGCCAGGAAACACCATATATTTT
TRBJ2-7	.	.	12	TRBV7-9	CASSGVPYEQYF	TGTGCCAGCAGCGGCGTACCCTACGAGCAGTACTTC
TRBJ2-7	.	.	13	TRBV6-2/TRBV6-3	CASNGRPSYEQYF	TGTGCCAGCAACGGGAGACCCTCCTACGAGCAGTACTTC
TRBJ2-7	TRBD2	many	13	TRBV20-1	CSAMTSVAYEQYF	TGCAGTGCTATGACTAGCGTAGCCTACGAGCAGTACTTC
TRBJ1-2	.	many	12	TRBV30	CACGNGAYGYTF	TGTGCCTGCGGCAATGGGGCCTATGGCTACACCTTC
TRBJ2-7	.	many	13	TRBV14	CASSSAIAYEQYF	TGTGCCAGCAGCTCCGCGATTGCCTACGAGCAGTACTTC
TRBJ2-1	.	.	16	TRBV24-1	CATSDLKGSGYNEQFF	TGTGCCACCAGTGATTTGAAGGGCTCAGGGTACAATGAGCAGTTCTTC
TRBJ2-3	TRBD2	.	14	TRBV7-9	CASSLAREADTQYF	TGTGCCAGCAGCTTGGCGCGGGAGGCAGATACGCAGTATTTT
TRBJ1-1	TRBD1	many	14	TRBV28	CASSQGARFTEAFF	TGTGCCAGCAGCCAGGGGGCGAGATTCACTGAAGCTTTCTTT
TRBJ2-7	.	many	16	TRBV28	CASGGRLAGSSYEQYF	TGTGCCAGCGGGGGTCGGCTCGCGGGGTCCTCCTACGAGCAGTACTTC
TRBJ1-1	TRBD1	.	15	TRBV5-1	CASSLAGTGGTEAFF	TGCGCCAGCAGCTTGGCCGGGACAGGGGGCACTGAAGCTTTCTTT
TRBJ1-2	.	few	12	TRBV7-9	CASSVRGEGYTF	TGTGCCAGCAGCGTCAGGGGCGAGGGCTACACCTTC